This section outlines one T cell receptor beta chain sequence together with its context. Its specificity is not known. The V gene lost 5 bases and the J gene lost 2 bases, with 8 bases spanning the gap. The CDR3 spans 13 residues. Germline CDR1 SGHTA, CDR2 FQGTGA. This sample was taken from a study of TIL therapy for anti-PD-1-resistant metastatic lung cancer. Study-wide context: Tumors carried a median about 1.6 non-synonymous mutations per megabase.

Sequencing used immunoSEQ v3. Libraries were prepared by immunoSEQ multiplex PCR; TCRdb keeps only in-frame clonotypes and omits some of them. The sample records tens of thousands of clones, 78% being singletons. Findings and limits, study-wide: Treatment-naive, never-smoker and oncogene-addicted patients were overrepresented in this highly selected cohort.

Time point of the sample: pre-treatment sample, taken before nivolumab and TIL therapy. Enrollment ran from 2017 to early 2020. This receptor was obtained from a person aged 25 to 79 with non-small cell lung cancer. Sequencing was performed on blood, taken at baseline. This chain joins TRBV7-3 and TRBJ2-3; possible D gene TRBD1, 5 bases. CDR3 DNA: TGTGCCAGCAGCCGGACACACACAGATACGCAGTATTTT. This codes for CASSRTHTDTQYF.